The 20 T cell receptor beta chains listed next were all sequenced from one sample in a study of tumor and adjacent non-tumor tissue in lung cancer. The library came from three nested PCR rounds adapted from ARM-PCR protocols. TCRdb analysed the multiplex PCR reads with MiXCR anew, one entry per CDR3 protein. The sample lists about 200,000 distinct CDR3 sequences; around 71% were seen once. This sample's RNA came from whole unsorted tissue. Sequenced input: lung tumor tissue. The receptors stem from a man between 60 and 75 years old with non-small cell lung cancer.

Comments on this clonotype: The junction differs from germline at one of its ends, possibly a read error. The chain employs TRBV11-3 and TRBJ2-6; the match to TRBD1 covers 7 bases. The CDR3 sequence is 17 residues long. Germline V lookup: CDR1 SGHNT, CDR2 YENEEA. The CDR3 reads CVSSLLGQASGANVLTF. In DNA form, the CDR3 reads TGTGTCAGCAGCTTACTTGGACAGGCCTCTGGGGCTAACGTCCTGACTTTC.

The rearrangement joins TRBV11-2 to TRBJ1-4; D gene uncertain. Germline CDR1 and CDR2: SGHAT and FQNNGV. CDR3 size: 16 residues. Trimming removed 6 bases at V and 5 bases at J, with 19 bases between. The DNA for the CDR3 is TGTGCCAGCAGTTTAATCGGACGGGAGGTGAATGAAAAACTGTTTTTT. This encodes CASSLIGREVNEKLFF.

With regard to this clonotype: The junction does not match germline at one end; this may be a read error. The chain is built from TRBV6-1 and TRBJ1-2, with D unresolved. The CDR3 spans 14 residues. Germline lookup yields CDR1 MNHNS and CDR2 SASEGT. The CDR3 nucleotides read TGTGCCAACAGTGAGTCGGCTGGGGTTGAGGGCTACACCTTC. Translation: CANSESAGVEGYTF.

This clonotype appeared a single time. This may arise from a read error, as a much more abundant clone is one base away. This chain links TRBV12-3 or TRBV12-4 with TRBJ2-4; no reliable D call. The CDR3 contains 13 residues. Trimming took 1 base from V and 9 from J, leaving 10 bases between them. The CDR3 protein is CASSLGVGSIQYF. The CDR3 DNA sequence: TGTGCCAGCAGTTTAGGAGTAGGAAGCATTCAGTACTTC.

Points on this clonotype: This clone may be a read error of a much larger clone one base away. The chain couples TRBV7-9 to TRBJ2-7; a weak D match, TRBD1 (6 bases). There are 15 residues in the CDR3. The germline CDR1 and CDR2 sequences are SEHNR and FQNEAQ (reference sequence). The CDR3 region is CASTLVWGLSLEQYF. In nucleotides, the CDR3 is TGTGCCAGCACCTTAGTCTGGGGGCTATCCCTCGAGCAGTACTTC.

The chain recombines TRBV6-5 with TRBJ2-7, with D perhaps TRBD1 or TRBD2 (5 bases each). V lost 10 bases, J lost 3 bases, and 22 bases lay in between. CDR3 size: 15 residues. Looked up from germline, CDR1 is MNHEY and CDR2 is SVGAGI. CDR3 loop: CAIGNGGVTHYEQYF. The CDR3 region has the DNA TGTGCCATCGGCAATGGGGGAGTTACTCACTACGAGCAGTACTTC.

The J gene is TRBJ1-3, the V gene TRBV4-2; D perhaps matches TRBD1 (5 bases). V shed 3 bases and J shed 0 bases, with 18 bases lying between them. Germline loops: CDR1 LGHNA, CDR2 YNFKEQ. This CDR3 region has 18 residues. The CDR3 DNA reads TGTGCCAGCAGCCAGGGACTAACGGGGGTCGGCTCTGGAAACACCATATATTTT. Protein: CASSQGLTGVGSGNTIYF.

In regard to this clonotype: One end of the junction fails to match germline, which may point to a read error. The chain joins TRBV11-3 to TRBJ1-4; the D gene is possibly TRBD1 (5 bases). The CDR3 totals 16 residues. Germline CDR1 is SGHNT and CDR2 is YENEEA. The CDR3 region is CANSKSAGIPNEKLFF. DNA of the CDR3: TGTGCCAACAGCAAAAGTGCAGGGATCCCTAATGAAAAACTGTTTTTT. Full variable domain (rest looked up from reference TRBV11-3 and TRBJ1-4): EAGVVQSPRYKIIEKKQPVAFWCNPISGHNTLYWYLQNLGQGPELLIRYENEEAVDDSQLPKDRFSAERLKGVDSTLKIQPAELGDSAVYLCANSKSAGIPNEKLFFGSGTQLSVL.

This clonotype was counted many times. This rearrangement joins TRBV6-2 or TRBV6-3 to TRBJ2-3; D ambiguous. CDR3 length: 14 amino acids. CDR1 and CDR2 from the germline V gene are MNHEY and SVGEGT. V was shortened by 4 bases and J by 5 bases, with 13 bases between the two germline ends. CDR3 bases: TGTGCCAGCAGTTCCCGGGCCAAAAGAGATACGCAGTATTTT. Translating gives CASSSRAKRDTQYF.

This clonotype was counted only a few times. The chain uses TRBV20-1 and TRBJ2-4; TRBD2 matches at 7 bases. CDR1 is DFQATT and CDR2 is SNEGSKA in the germline V gene (reference sequence). There are 14 residues in the CDR3. Trimming cost V 3 bases and J 9 bases; bases outside gene matches: 11. The CDR3 sequence is CSARGGSKVGIQYF. CDR3 nucleotides: TGCAGTGCTAGGGGGGGGTCGAAAGTCGGCATTCAGTACTTC.

V is TRBV29-1 and J is TRBJ1-4, with TRBD1 identical over 8 bases. Germline CDR1 SQVTM, CDR2 ANQGSEA. There are 12 residues in the CDR3. J gave up 5 bases and V 5 bases, and 1 base lay outside the gene matches. The CDR3 nucleotides read TGCAGCGTTCGGACAGGGAATGAAAAACTGTTTTTT. Translated, it gives CSVRTGNEKLFF.

Worth noting for this clonotype: A read error may be the cause here, since a much bigger clone is one base away. The chain recombines TRBV5-4 with TRBJ2-2; D uncertain. This CDR3 spans 14 amino acids. Looked up from germline, CDR1 is SGHNT and CDR2 is YYREEE (reference sequence). The CDR3 loop is CVSSLGADTGELFF. The CDR3 coding sequence is TGTGTCAGCAGCCTTGGAGCTGACACCGGGGAGCTGTTTTTT.

Concerning this clonotype itself: Given a much more abundant clone one base away, this may be a read error. The V and J genes are TRBV12-3 or TRBV12-4 and TRBJ2-2; 12 positions agree with TRBD2. Trimming cost V 8 bases and J 7 bases; bases outside gene matches: 11. The CDR3 runs to 16 residues. This CDR3 is CASGSGLAGSDGELFF. In DNA form, the CDR3 reads TGTGCCAGCGGCTCCGGACTAGCGGGAAGTGACGGGGAGCTGTTTTTT.

With regard to this clonotype: A read error may account for a junction end that differs from germline. This CDR3 reads CASSSQSNTPLHF. Written as DNA, the CDR3 is TGTGCCAGCAGCTCCCAGTCTAATACACCTCTCCACTTT. V is TRBV11-2 and J is TRBJ1-6; D not resolved. Germline CDR1 and CDR2: SGHAT and FQNNGV. This CDR3 has 13 amino acids.

This chain links TRBV18 with TRBJ2-1; TRBD2 matches 9 bases. The CDR3 is 17 residues long. CDR1 and CDR2 from the germline V gene are KGHSH and LQKENI. Germline trimming cut 1 base from V and 9 bases from J; bases unmatched to any gene: 13. The CDR3 is CASSPRGAGGPIPEQFF. CDR3 DNA sequence: TGTGCCAGCTCACCACGAGGGGCGGGGGGGCCTATCCCTGAGCAGTTCTTC.

Regarding this clonotype: The junction shows a germline mismatch at one end, possibly a read error. The J gene is TRBJ2-3, the V gene TRBV5-1, with a tentative D call TRBD2 (5 bases). Germline values: CDR1 SGHRS, CDR2 YFSETQ. This CDR3 region has 16 residues. CDR3 nucleotides: TGCGCCCGCAGCTTGGTCCGCTCGGGGAGCACAGATACGCAGTATTTT. This gives the protein CARSLVRSGSTDTQYF.

About this clonotype: At one of its ends the junction is not consistent with the germline gene, which may arise from a read error. The V gene is TRBV20-1, the J gene TRBJ2-1, with D perhaps being TRBD1 or TRBD2 (5 bases each). Germline V gene sequence: CDR1 DFQATT, CDR2 SNEGSKA (reference sequence). The CDR3 runs to 15 residues. The CDR3 sequence: CSARDGGNSYSEQFF. Here the CDR3 DNA reads TGCAGCGCTAGAGATGGGGGAAATTCCTACAGTGAGCAGTTCTTC.

Notes on this clonotype: One junction end does not reproduce the germline sequence, and a read error may be involved. The rearrangement links TRBV20-1 to TRBJ1-5; 8 bases match TRBD1. The end of the DNA fits TRBJ2-3 better, so the J call may be wrong. There are 15 residues in the CDR3. The V gene's germline CDR1 is DFQATT and CDR2 SNEGSKA (reference sequence). The CDR3 coding sequence is TGCAGTTCTAGAGATCAACAGGGGGATGGGCAGCCCCAGTATTTT. Translation: CSSRDQQGDGQPQYF.

This clonotype was recorded many times. The rearrangement links TRBV20-1 to TRBJ1-5; D gene uncertain. This CDR3 is built from 14 residues. Trimming removed 6 bases at V and 7 bases at J, with 19 bases between. Germline V CDR1 and CDR2: DFQATT, SNEGSKA (reference sequence). The CDR3 nucleotides read TGCAGTGCGAAAACAGCGCTCGGGTGGCAGCCCCAGCATTTT. This translates into CSAKTALGWQPQHF.

This clonotype was found once. A much larger clone sits a single nucleotide away, making a read error possible. The gene calls are TRBV20-1 and TRBJ2-3; D gene unclear. The CDR3 length is 13 residues. The germline gives CDR1 DFQATT, CDR2 SNEGSKA (reference sequence). Trimming took 1 base from V and 6 from J, leaving 11 bases between them. Written as DNA, the CDR3 is TGCAGTGCTAGAGTCGAGATGGGGGATACGCAGTATTTT. Amino acids: CSARVEMGDTQYF.